This TCR beta chain was obtained from a study of type 1 regulatory T cells. Across the study: T-allo10 is a Tr1-enriched, alloantigen-specific CD4 T cell product made in vitro.

This clonotype appeared a few times. TCRdb called the reads again in MiXCR, with one record for every CDR3 protein. The table records 88,000 or so distinct CDR3 sequences, about 28% of them present only once. This CDR3 comprises 14 residues. Trimming stripped 4 bases from V and 0 bases from J, with 7 bases between. Germline V gene lookup returns CDR1 LGHDT and CDR2 YNNKEL (reference sequence). The sequencing sample was made of CD4+ T cells, either the whole sample or a sorted fraction (not recorded which). The chain couples TRBV3-1 to TRBJ2-1; possibly TRBD1 for D (6 bases). This receptor was identified in a human donor in good health. CDR3 in amino acids: CASSLQGSYNEQFF. CDR3 sequence (DNA): TGTGCCAGCAGCCTACAGGGCTCCTACAATGAGCAGTTCTTC.